This record looks at one T cell receptor beta chain sequence and its context. The data were taken from a study of blood T cells in healthy people across ages. The V gene lost 4 bases and the J gene lost 0 bases, with 12 bases spanning the gap. Germline loops: CDR1 SGHRS, CDR2 YFSETQ. The CDR3 spans 15 residues. Using a J-beta primer mix together with a sample-barcoded 5' primer, a second PCR was run for about 6 to 11 cycles. TCRdb fed the 5' RACE reads into MiXCR, producing one record per CDR3 protein. The sample shows around 1.5 million distinct CDR3 sequences, roughly 32% of them seen only once. The specimen was blood. The TCR comes from a woman younger than 45 in good health. J is TRBJ2-3 and V is TRBV5-1, with D maybe TRBD2 (7 bases). Here the CDR3 reads CASSPGGQSTDTQYF. The CDR3 bases are TGCGCCAGCAGCCCCGGGGGGCAGAGCACAGATACGCAGTATTTT.